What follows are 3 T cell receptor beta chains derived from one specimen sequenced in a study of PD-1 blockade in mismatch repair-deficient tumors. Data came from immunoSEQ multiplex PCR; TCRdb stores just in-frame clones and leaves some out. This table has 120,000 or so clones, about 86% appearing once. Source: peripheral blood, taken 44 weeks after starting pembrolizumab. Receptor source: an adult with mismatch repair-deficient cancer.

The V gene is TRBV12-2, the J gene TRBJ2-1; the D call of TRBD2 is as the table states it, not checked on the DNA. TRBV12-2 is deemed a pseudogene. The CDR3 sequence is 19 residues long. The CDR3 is CASRLGGLAGSDFYNEQFF. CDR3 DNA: TGTGCAAGTCGCTTAGGGGGACTAGCGGGATCAGATTTCTACAATGAGCAGTTCTTC.

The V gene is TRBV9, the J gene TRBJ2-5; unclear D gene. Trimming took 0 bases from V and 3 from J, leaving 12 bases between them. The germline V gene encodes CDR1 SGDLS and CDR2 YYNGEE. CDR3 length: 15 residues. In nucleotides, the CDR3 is TGTGCCAGCAGCGTAGAGGGTGTGGGTAAAGAGACCCAGTACTTC. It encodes CASSVEGVGKETQYF.

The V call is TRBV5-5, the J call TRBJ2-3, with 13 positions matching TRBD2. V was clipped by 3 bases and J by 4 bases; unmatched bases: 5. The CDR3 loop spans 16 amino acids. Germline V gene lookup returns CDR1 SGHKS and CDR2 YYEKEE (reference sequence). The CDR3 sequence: CASSSRLAGGADTQYF. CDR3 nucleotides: TGTGCCAGCAGCTCACGACTAGCGGGAGGCGCAGATACGCAGTATTTT.